The rows below give T cell receptor beta chains drawn from one sample of a study of blood T cell repertoires in COVID-19. Libraries were prepared by immunoSEQ multiplex PCR; TCRdb keeps only in-frame clonotypes and omits some of them. The profile covers roughly 380,000 clones, with more than 65% appearing a single time and under 1.2% taken by the ten largest. Sequenced sample: peripheral blood. The receptors here all came from a human donor with acute or convalescent COVID-19. The donor label of this sample is uncertain. The CDR3 runs from the conserved cysteine through the conserved F or W. The D gene is left open where the match is weak. Where a row states a size, it is once, few, many or the class of an expanded clone; other rows omit it.

length: 17
V: TRBV5-5
D: TRBD1
J: TRBJ1-1
size: -
DNA: TGTGCCAGCAGCGACCGGGACAGGGCGTTAACTGGCACTGAAGCTTTCTTT
CDR3: CASSDRDRALTGTEAFF

length: 15
V: TRBV5-1
D: TRBD1
J: TRBJ1-1
size: -
DNA: TGCGCCAGCAGCTTACGACAGGGGGGGTCGACTGAAGCTTTCTTT
CDR3: CASSLRQGGSTEAFF

length: 13
V: TRBV10-3
D: -
J: TRBJ1-5
size: -
DNA: TGTGCCATCAGTGCACAGGGAGATCAGCCCCAGCATTTT
CDR3: CAISAQGDQPQHF

length: 16
V: TRBV15
D: -
J: TRBJ2-7
size: once
DNA: TGTGCCACCAGCAGAGCGGGGACTGCCCTCGGGTACGAGCAGTACTTC
CDR3: CATSRAGTALGYEQYF

length: 15
V: TRBV27
D: -
J: TRBJ2-6
size: -
DNA: TGTGCCAGCATCCCCCTAAACTCTGGGGCCAACGTCCTGACTTTC
CDR3: CASIPLNSGANVLTF

length: 14
V: TRBV3-1/TRBV3-2
D: -
J: TRBJ2-1
size: -
DNA: TGTGCCAGCAGCCAAGATGAGGTAACAGGTGAGCAGTTCTTC
CDR3: CASSQDEVTGEQFF

length: 13
V: TRBV29-1
D: -
J: TRBJ1-1
size: -
DNA: TGCAGCGTCCGACAGCGTTTGAACACTGAAGCTTTCTTT
CDR3: CSVRQRLNTEAFF

length: 18
V: TRBV5-5
D: TRBD2
J: TRBJ2-3
size: -
DNA: TGTGCCAGCACCCCCAGTACGGGGGTAGCGGGCGGCACAGATACGCAGTATTTT
CDR3: CASTPSTGVAGGTDTQYF

length: 14
V: TRBV3-1/TRBV3-2
D: -
J: TRBJ2-2
size: once
DNA: TGTGCCAGCAGCCAAGATTGGGCAGTCGGGGAGCTGTTTTTT
CDR3: CASSQDWAVGELFF

length: 17
V: TRBV18
D: TRBD2
J: TRBJ2-1
size: few
DNA: TGTGCCAGCTCACCACCGTCTTTAGCGGGAGACCACAATGAGCAGTTCTTC
CDR3: CASSPPSLAGDHNEQFF

length: 14
V: TRBV18
D: -
J: TRBJ1-2
size: -
DNA: TGTGCCAGCTCACCATTGGCGGTAGTAGGTGGCTACACCTTC
CDR3: CASSPLAVVGGYTF

length: 16
V: TRBV2
D: TRBD1
J: TRBJ1-4
size: -
DNA: TGTGCCAGCAGGGTGGACAGGGCCGTAACTAATGAAAAACTGTTTTTT
CDR3: CASRVDRAVTNEKLFF

length: 15
V: TRBV7-8
D: TRBD1
J: TRBJ2-7
size: -
DNA: TGTGCCAGCAACCCCACAGGGGGCAGCTCCTACGAGCAGTACTTC
CDR3: CASNPTGGSSYEQYF